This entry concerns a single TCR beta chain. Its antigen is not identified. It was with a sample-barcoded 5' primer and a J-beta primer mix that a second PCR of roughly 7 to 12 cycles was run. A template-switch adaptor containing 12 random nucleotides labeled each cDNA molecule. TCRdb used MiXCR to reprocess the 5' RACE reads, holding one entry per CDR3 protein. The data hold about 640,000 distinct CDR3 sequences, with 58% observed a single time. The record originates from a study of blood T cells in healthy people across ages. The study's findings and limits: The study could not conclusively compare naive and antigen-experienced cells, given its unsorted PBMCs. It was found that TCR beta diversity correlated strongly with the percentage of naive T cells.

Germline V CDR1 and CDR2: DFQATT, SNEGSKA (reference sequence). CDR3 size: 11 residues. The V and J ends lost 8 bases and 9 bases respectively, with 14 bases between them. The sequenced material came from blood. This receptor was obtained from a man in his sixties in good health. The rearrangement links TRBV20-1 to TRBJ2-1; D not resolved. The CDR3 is CSYVWASEQFF. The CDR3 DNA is TGCAGTTACGTTTGGGCCAGTGAGCAGTTCTTC.